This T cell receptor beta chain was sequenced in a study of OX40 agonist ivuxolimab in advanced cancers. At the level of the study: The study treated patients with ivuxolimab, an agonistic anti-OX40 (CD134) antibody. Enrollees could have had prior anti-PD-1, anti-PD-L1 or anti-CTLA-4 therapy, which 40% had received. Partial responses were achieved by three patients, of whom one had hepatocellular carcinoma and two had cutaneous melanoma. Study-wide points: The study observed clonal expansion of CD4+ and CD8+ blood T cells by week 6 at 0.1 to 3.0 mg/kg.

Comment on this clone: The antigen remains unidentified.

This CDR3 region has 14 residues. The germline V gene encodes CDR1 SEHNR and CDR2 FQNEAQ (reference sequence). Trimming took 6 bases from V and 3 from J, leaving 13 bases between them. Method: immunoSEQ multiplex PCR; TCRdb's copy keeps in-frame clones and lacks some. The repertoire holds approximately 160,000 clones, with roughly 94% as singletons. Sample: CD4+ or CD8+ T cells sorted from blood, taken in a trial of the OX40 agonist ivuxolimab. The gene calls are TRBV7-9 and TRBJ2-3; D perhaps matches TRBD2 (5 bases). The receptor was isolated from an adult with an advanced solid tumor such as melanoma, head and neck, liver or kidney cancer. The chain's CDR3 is CASSSGPGTDTQYF. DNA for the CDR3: TGTGCCAGCAGTTCTGGTCCGGGGACAGATACGCAGTATTTT.